These 25 T cell receptor beta chains share one sample of origin, sequenced in a study of control samples from healthy donors and cancer patients. Profiling relied on immunoSEQ multiplex PCR, and the TCRdb table lists in-frame clones only, not all of them. The sample includes about 160,000 clones, roughly 90% of them seen just once. Material: blood. These receptors all come from a young man in good health.

The chain links TRBV6-5 to TRBJ1-5; D gene ambiguous. Germline CDR1 MNHEY, CDR2 SVGAGI. The length of the CDR3 is 13 residues. V shed 4 bases and J shed 2 bases, with 6 bases lying between them. CDR3 nucleotides: TGTGCCAGCAGTTTAGACGGCAATCAGCCCCAGCATTTT. It translates to CASSLDGNQPQHF.

This clone was observed a handful of times. The chain is built from TRBV2 and TRBJ1-1; tentative D call: TRBD1 (5 bases). V was pared by 4 bases and J by 6 bases, with 9 bases between. The CDR3 spans 12 residues. The germline gives CDR1 SNHLY, CDR2 FYNNEI. This chain's CDR3 is CASSVGRAEAFF. As DNA, the CDR3 is TGTGCCAGCAGTGTAGGCAGGGCTGAAGCTTTCTTT. Using reference TRBV2 and TRBJ1-1 for the parts outside the CDR3, the full variable domain is EPEVTQTPSHQVTQMGQEVILRCVPISNHLYFYWYRQILGQKVEFLVSFYNNEISEKSEIFDDQFSVERPDGSNFTLKIRSTKLEDSAMYFCASSVGRAEAFFGQGTRLTVV.

V usage is TRBV7-9 and J usage is TRBJ2-7, with 11 bases aligning to TRBD2. CDR3 length: 16 amino acids. Germline CDR1 and CDR2: SEHNR and FQNEAQ (reference sequence). The V segment lost 2 bases and the J segment 3 bases; nucleotides outside the gene matches: 6. The CDR3 is CASSLNVGLAGYEQYF. The CDR3 bases are TGTGCCAGCAGCTTAAATGTTGGACTAGCGGGCTACGAGCAGTACTTC.

V and J are TRBV4-2 and TRBJ2-2; 11 nucleotides align to TRBD1. V shed 0 bases, J shed 5 bases, and the junction held 5 bases outside the gene matches. The germline V gene has CDR1 LGHNA and CDR2 YNFKEQ. The CDR3 spans 17 residues. The CDR3 spells CASSQEFGQGATGELFF. DNA for the CDR3: TGTGCCAGCAGCCAAGAATTCGGACAGGGGGCGACCGGGGAGCTGTTTTTT.

The chain uses TRBV30 and TRBJ1-4, with D maybe TRBD1 (5 bases). The CDR3 is made up of 14 amino acids. Trimming removed 0 bases at V and 13 bases at J, with 18 bases between. In germline, CDR1 is GTSNPN, CDR2 SVGIG (reference sequence). CDR3 sequence reads: CAWSVRDSLRGLFF. The CDR3 DNA sequence: TGTGCCTGGAGTGTCCGGGACTCCCTCAGAGGACTGTTTTTT.

This clone was seen a handful of times. The chain recombines TRBV12-3 or TRBV12-4 with TRBJ1-5, with D hard to call. Trimming shortened V by 4 bases and J by 11 bases, and 15 bases separated the two germline ends. This CDR3 has 13 amino acids. The CDR3 coding sequence is TGTGCCAGCAGTTCCACGCCAGTGCGGGCCCAGCATTTT. This gives the protein CASSSTPVRAQHF.

The chain links TRBV5-1 to TRBJ1-1; 11 positions agree with TRBD1. CDR1 is SGHRS and CDR2 is YFSETQ in the germline V gene. The CDR3 runs to 14 residues. The V gene end was trimmed by 7 bases and the J gene end by 1 base; junction bases not matched to a gene: 3. The chain's CDR3 is CASSGTGGNTEAFF. In nucleotides, the CDR3 is TGCGCCAGCTCCGGGACAGGGGGGAACACTGAAGCTTTCTTT.

V is TRBV5-6 and J is TRBJ2-7; no clear D. The CDR3 is 12 residues long. V was trimmed by 1 base and J by 6 bases, leaving 8 bases between them. Germline CDR1 reads SGHDT; CDR2 reads YYEEEE. CDR3 nucleotide sequence: TGTGCCAGCAGCTTGCCTCCGGGCGAGCAGTACTTC. Amino acids: CASSLPPGEQYF.

This clone appeared a few times. The DNA of the CDR3 is TGTGCCATCAGAGACAGGGGGCCTGGGGCCAACGTCCTGACTTTC. It translates to CAIRDRGPGANVLTF. V gene TRBV10-3 combines with J gene TRBJ2-6, with 10 bases identical to TRBD1. CDR3 length equals 15 residues. From germline, CDR1 is ENHRY and CDR2 SYGVKD. The junction had 1 base not matched to a gene; V was cut back by 6 bases and J by 2 bases.

This clone came up a few times. The J gene is TRBJ1-5, the V gene TRBV6-2 or TRBV6-3; 7 bases are shared with TRBD1. V lost 2 bases to trimming and J lost 3 bases; unmatched junction nucleotides: 10. CDR1 is MNHEY and CDR2 is SVGEGT in the germline V gene. This CDR3 has 17 residues. The DNA for the CDR3 is TGTGCCAGCAGTTACCCCCCCCGGGGACAGAACAATCAGCCCCAGCATTTT. Protein: CASSYPPRGQNNQPQHF.

The chain is built from TRBV5-1 and TRBJ1-6; D gene unclear. Germline CDR1 reads SGHRS; CDR2 reads YFSETQ. The CDR3 spans 14 residues. The germline V and J ends were trimmed by 4 bases and 7 bases, with 12 bases remaining between them. CDR3 residues: CASSQVGSNSPLHF. CDR3 DNA: TGCGCCAGCAGCCAGGTGGGGTCGAATTCACCCCTCCACTTT.

This chain uses TRBV27 with TRBJ1-5; a possible D gene is TRBD1 (6 bases). Per germline, CDR1 MNHEY and CDR2 SMNVEV (reference sequence). Trimming shortened V by 4 bases and J by 0 bases, and 13 bases separated the two germline ends. CDR3 length equals 16 residues. CDR3 nucleotide sequence: TGTGCCAGCAGTTCGAAGGGGGGATTTAGCAATCAGCCCCAGCATTTT. This gives the protein CASSSKGGFSNQPQHF.

The rearrangement joins TRBV19 to TRBJ1-2; 7 nucleotides line up with TRBD1. This CDR3 region has 15 residues. CDR1 is LNHDA, CDR2 SQIVND, per germline (reference sequence). V dropped 5 bases and J dropped 7; count of bases not matched to a gene: 13. The CDR3 nucleotides are TGTGCCAGTAGTGGGGGCGTCGACAGGGTACTTGGCTACACCTTC. Its translation: CASSGGVDRVLGYTF. The variable domain in full, with the rest retrieved from reference TRBV19 and TRBJ1-2, is DGGITQSPKYLFRKEGQNVTLSCEQNLNHDAMYWYRQDPGQGLRLIYYSQIVNDFQKGDIAEGYSVSREKKESFPLTVTSAQKNPTAFYLCASSGGVDRVLGYTFGSGTRLTVV.

The chain has TRBV28 and TRBJ2-7; no reliable D call. Trimming shortened V by 4 bases and J by 1 base, and 14 bases separated the two germline ends. The CDR3 extends over 15 amino acids. Germline values: CDR1 MDHEN, CDR2 SYDVKM. CDR3 in DNA: TGTGCCAGCAGTTCCCCCGGCGGTAATTCCTACGAGCAGTACTTC. The encoded protein is CASSSPGGNSYEQYF.

This chain connects TRBV14 to TRBJ1-2, with D hard to call. Germline CDR1 reads SGHDN; CDR2 reads FVKESK. This CDR3 region has 14 residues. V lost 6 bases to trimming and J lost 8 bases, with 19 bases between them. DNA for the CDR3: TGTGCCAGCAGTAACCTTGGAACGACACGAGGCTACACCTTC. It is translated as CASSNLGTTRGYTF.

This clone has only a few counts. In DNA form, the CDR3 reads TGTGCCAGCAGCCCGACTAGCGGGGGGTTCCAAGAGACCCAGTACTTC. Its translation is CASSPTSGGFQETQYF. This chain connects TRBV9 to TRBJ2-5; 13 positions agree with TRBD2. V shed 4 bases, J shed 1 base, and the junction held 4 bases outside the gene matches. This CDR3 is 16 amino acids long. Germline V CDR1 and CDR2: SGDLS, YYNGEE.

The CDR3 protein is CSIPDSGGNEQFF. In DNA form, the CDR3 reads TGCAGCATACCCGACTCAGGAGGCAATGAGCAGTTCTTC. The V gene is TRBV29-1, the J gene TRBJ2-1; D possibly corresponds to TRBD2 (5 bases). The germline V and J ends were trimmed by 8 bases and 6 bases, with 17 bases remaining between them. Germline V gene lookup returns CDR1 SQVTM and CDR2 ANQGSEA. The length of the CDR3 is 13 residues.

J is TRBJ2-1 and V is TRBV6-5, with D perhaps TRBD1 or TRBD2 (5 bases each). Trimming cost V 11 bases and J 5 bases, with 16 bases left between them. The CDR3 consists of 13 residues. Germline assignment: CDR1 MNHEY and CDR2 SVGAGI. The CDR3 loop reads CALGTAPNNEQFF. In DNA, the CDR3 is TGTGCCCTTGGGACGGCGCCGAACAATGAGCAGTTCTTC.

The J gene is TRBJ2-3, the V gene TRBV7-9, with 8 bases identical to TRBD2. CDR3 length equals 16 residues. The J segment lost 0 bases and the V segment lost 2 bases, leaving 4 bases of the junction unmatched. Germline V CDR1 and CDR2: SEHNR, FQNEAQ (reference sequence). DNA of the CDR3: TGTGCCAGCAGCTTATTTTTAGCGGGAAGCACAGATACGCAGTATTTT. Translating gives CASSLFLAGSTDTQYF.

This clone was detected only a few times. The chain combines TRBV4-2 with TRBJ2-3; tentatively, D is TRBD2 (6 bases). The germline CDR1 and CDR2 sequences are LGHNA and YNFKEQ. This CDR3 has 18 residues. V dropped 3 bases and J dropped 4 bases, with 23 bases sitting between them. CDR3 sequence reads: CASSHLPAGSSSPDTQYF. In nucleotides, the CDR3 is TGTGCCAGCAGCCATCTCCCCGCGGGGTCCTCTAGCCCAGATACGCAGTATTTT.

CDR3 bases: TGCAAGGCTAGCGGAGACAATGAGCAGTTCTTC. Residues: CKASGDNEQFF. The V gene is TRBV20-1, the J gene TRBJ2-1; the match to TRBD2 covers 7 bases. This CDR3 is 11 amino acids long. CDR1 is DFQATT and CDR2 is SNEGSKA in the germline V gene (reference sequence).

This clone was observed once. The V call is TRBV28, the J call TRBJ1-4; D remains unclear. This CDR3 is built from 13 residues. The germline V gene has CDR1 MDHEN and CDR2 SYDVKM. Trimming pared 8 bases from V and 5 bases from J, leaving 12 bases between. CDR3 in amino acids: CASGQLQNEKLFF. DNA of the CDR3: TGTGCCAGCGGTCAGTTGCAAAATGAAAAACTGTTTTTT.

For the CDR3, the DNA is TGTGCCAGCAGTTTGTCTGGGGGTAGCTCCTACGAGCAGTACTTC. This gives the protein CASSLSGGSSYEQYF. V and J are TRBV28 and TRBJ2-7; D may match TRBD1 or TRBD2 (5 bases each). Deletions cut 3 bases from V and 0 bases from J, with 12 bases between. The V gene's germline CDR1 is MDHEN and CDR2 SYDVKM. CDR3 length equals 15 residues. The whole variable domain, filled in from reference TRBV28 and TRBJ2-7, reads DVKVTQSSRYLVKRTGEKVFLECVQDMDHENMFWYRQDPGLGLRLIYFSYDVKMKEKGDIPEGYSVSREKKERFSLILESASTNQTSMYLCASSLSGGSSYEQYFGPGTRLTVT.

The chain recombines TRBV19 with TRBJ2-7, with unresolved D. V lost 4 bases and J lost 1, with 11 bases in between. Germline V gene lookup returns CDR1 LNHDA and CDR2 SQIVND (reference sequence). CDR3 size: 14 residues. Written as DNA, the CDR3 is TGTGCCAGTAGTACAGGCGGCCGATCCTACGAGCAGTACTTC. Encoded protein: CASSTGGRSYEQYF.

This chain connects TRBV4-1 to TRBJ2-2; TRBD2 matches 11 bases. Germline V CDR1 and CDR2: MGHRA, YSYEKL. J lost 7 bases, V lost 3 bases, and 7 bases had no gene match. CDR3 length: 16 amino acids. The CDR3 region has the DNA TGCGCCAGCAGCCAGCAACTAGCGGGAGCGATCGGGGAGCTGTTTTTT. Its protein product is CASSQQLAGAIGELFF.